The T cell receptor beta chain described here comes from a study of blood T cells in healthy people across ages. General study results and limits: As age increased, TCR beta diversity per million T cells fell in a roughly linear fashion. A strong correlation was found between TCR beta diversity and the percentage of naive T cells.

Combining a sample-barcoded 5' primer with a J-beta primer mix, a second PCR ran for 7 to 11 cycles. TCRdb independently ran MiXCR on the 5' RACE reads; one entry per CDR3 protein. This sample yields approximately 940,000 distinct CDR3 sequences, of which about 48% are seen a single time; around 15% belongs to the top ten. In the case of this clonotype: No antigen is known for it.

Per sample, at least 5.5 micrograms of total RNA were extracted. What was sequenced was blood. The TCR comes from a man younger than 40 in good health.

The DNA of the CDR3 is TGCAGTGCTAGAGGCCAGCGCTTAGGCACAGATACGCAGTATTTT. Translation: CSARGQRLGTDTQYF. The rearrangement uses TRBV20-1 and TRBJ2-3; D is unresolved. Trimming shortened V by 1 base and J by 1 base, and 12 bases separated the two germline ends. CDR1 DFQATT and CDR2 SNEGSKA come from the germline V gene (reference sequence). This CDR3 has 15 residues.